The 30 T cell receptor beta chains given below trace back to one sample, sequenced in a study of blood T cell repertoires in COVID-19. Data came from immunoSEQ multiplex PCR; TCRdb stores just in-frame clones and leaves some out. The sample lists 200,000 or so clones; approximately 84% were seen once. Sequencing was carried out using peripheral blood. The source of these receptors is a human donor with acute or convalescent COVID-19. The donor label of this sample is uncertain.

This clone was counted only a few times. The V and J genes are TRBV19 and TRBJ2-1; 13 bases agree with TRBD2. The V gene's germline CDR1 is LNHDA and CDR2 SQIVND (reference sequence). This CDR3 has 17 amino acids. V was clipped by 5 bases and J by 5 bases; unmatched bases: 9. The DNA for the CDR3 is TGTGCCAGTAGTCCCAACGCCGGGACTAGCGGGAACAATGAGCAGTTCTTC. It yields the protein CASSPNAGTSGNNEQFF.

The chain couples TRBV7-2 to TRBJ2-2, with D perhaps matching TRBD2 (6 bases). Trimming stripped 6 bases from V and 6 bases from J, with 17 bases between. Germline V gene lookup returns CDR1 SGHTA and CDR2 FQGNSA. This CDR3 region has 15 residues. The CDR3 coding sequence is TGTGCCAGCAGGTCTTATGGAGGGATTTCCGGGGAGCTGTTTTTT. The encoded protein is CASRSYGGISGELFF.

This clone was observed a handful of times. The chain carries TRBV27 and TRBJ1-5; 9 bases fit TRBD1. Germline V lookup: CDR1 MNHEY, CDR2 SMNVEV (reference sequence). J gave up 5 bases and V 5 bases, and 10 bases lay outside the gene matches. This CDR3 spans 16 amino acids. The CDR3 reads CASSPTTGGGYQPQHF. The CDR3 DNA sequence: TGTGCCAGCAGTCCAACGACAGGGGGTGGTTATCAGCCCCAGCATTTT.

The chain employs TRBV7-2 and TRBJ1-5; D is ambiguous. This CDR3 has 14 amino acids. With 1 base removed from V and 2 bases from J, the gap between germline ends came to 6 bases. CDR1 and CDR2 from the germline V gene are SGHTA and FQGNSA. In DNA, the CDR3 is TGTGCCAGCAGCTTAGACTCGGGCAATCAGCCCCAGCATTTT. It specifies CASSLDSGNQPQHF.

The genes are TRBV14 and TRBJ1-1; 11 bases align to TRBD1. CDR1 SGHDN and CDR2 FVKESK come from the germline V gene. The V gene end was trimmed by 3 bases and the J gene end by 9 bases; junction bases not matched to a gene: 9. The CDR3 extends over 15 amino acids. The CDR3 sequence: CASSHPGQGVFKAFF. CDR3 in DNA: TGTGCCAGCAGCCACCCGGGACAGGGGGTATTTAAAGCTTTCTTT.

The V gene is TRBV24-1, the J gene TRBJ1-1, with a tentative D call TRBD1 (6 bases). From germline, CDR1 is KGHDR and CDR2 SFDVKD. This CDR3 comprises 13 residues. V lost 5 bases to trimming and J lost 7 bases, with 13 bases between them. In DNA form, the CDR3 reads TGTGCCACCAGTGCGCAGGGGAAGGATGAAGCTTTCTTT. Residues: CATSAQGKDEAFF.

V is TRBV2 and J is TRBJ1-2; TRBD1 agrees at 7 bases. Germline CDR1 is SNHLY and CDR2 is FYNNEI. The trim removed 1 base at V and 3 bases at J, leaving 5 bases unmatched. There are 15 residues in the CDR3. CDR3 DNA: TGTGCCAGCAGTGAAGGGCGACAGGGTGACTATGGCTACACCTTC. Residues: CASSEGRQGDYGYTF.

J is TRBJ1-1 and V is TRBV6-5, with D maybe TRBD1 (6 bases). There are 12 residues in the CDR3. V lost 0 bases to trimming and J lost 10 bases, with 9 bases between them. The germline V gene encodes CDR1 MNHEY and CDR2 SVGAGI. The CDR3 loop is CASSYSQGTAFF. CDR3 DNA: TGTGCCAGCAGTTACTCTCAGGGGACAGCTTTCTTT.

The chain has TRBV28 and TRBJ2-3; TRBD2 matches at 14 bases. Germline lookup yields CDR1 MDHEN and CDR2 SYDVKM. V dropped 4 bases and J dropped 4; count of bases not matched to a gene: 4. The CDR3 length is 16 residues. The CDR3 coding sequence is TGTGCCAGCAGTTCATGGACTAGCGGGAGGTCAGATACGCAGTATTTT. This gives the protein CASSSWTSGRSDTQYF.

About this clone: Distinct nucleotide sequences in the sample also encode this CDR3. As DNA, the CDR3 is TGCGCCAGCAGCCAGGGACAGGGGCCGGGACTAGCGGGAAGGGCGTACTTC. It translates to CASSQGQGPGLAGRAYF. The chain couples TRBV5-1 to TRBJ2-7; 13 bases match TRBD2. The CDR3 spans 17 residues. After removal of 4 bases from V and 12 bases from J, the junction contained 19 bases not matched to a gene. Germline V gene lookup returns CDR1 SGHRS and CDR2 YFSETQ.

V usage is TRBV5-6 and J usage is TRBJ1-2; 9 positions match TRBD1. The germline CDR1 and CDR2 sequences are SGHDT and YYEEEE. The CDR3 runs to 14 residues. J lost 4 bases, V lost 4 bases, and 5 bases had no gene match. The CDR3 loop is CASSVLTGGYGYTF. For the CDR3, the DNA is TGTGCCAGCAGCGTATTGACAGGGGGCTATGGCTACACCTTC.

The CDR3, as DNA: TGTGCCAGCAGCAAAAGCGGGGACGGTAACTATGGCTACACCTTC. This translates into CASSKSGDGNYGYTF. The genes are TRBV21-1 and TRBJ1-2. TRBV21-1 is noted as a pseudogene. The CDR3 is 15 amino acids.

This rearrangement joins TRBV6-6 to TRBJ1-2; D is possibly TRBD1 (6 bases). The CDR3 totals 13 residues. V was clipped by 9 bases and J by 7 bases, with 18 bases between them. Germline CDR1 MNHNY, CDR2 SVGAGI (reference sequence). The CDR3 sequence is CASTPRDNSGYTF. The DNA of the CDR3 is TGTGCCAGTACTCCCCGGGACAATTCTGGCTACACCTTC.

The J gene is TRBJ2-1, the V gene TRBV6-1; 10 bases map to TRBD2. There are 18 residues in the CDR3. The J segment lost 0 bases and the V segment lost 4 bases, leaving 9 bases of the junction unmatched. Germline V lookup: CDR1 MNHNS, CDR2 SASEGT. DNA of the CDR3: TGTGCCAGCAGTGGGCCTAGCGGGAGCCAGAGCTCCTACAATGAGCAGTTCTTC. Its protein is CASSGPSGSQSSYNEQFF.

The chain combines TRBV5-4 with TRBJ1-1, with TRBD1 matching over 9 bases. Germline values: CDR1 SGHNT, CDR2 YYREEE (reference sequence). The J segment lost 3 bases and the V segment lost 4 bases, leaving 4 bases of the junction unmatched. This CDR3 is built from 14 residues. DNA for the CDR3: TGTGCCAGCAGCGCCGGACAGGGGTACACTGAAGCTTTCTTT. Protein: CASSAGQGYTEAFF. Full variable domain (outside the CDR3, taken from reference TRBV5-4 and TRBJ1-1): ETGVTQSPTHLIKTRGQQVTLRCSSQSGHNTVSWYQQALGQGPQFIFQYYREEENGRGNFPPRFSGLQFPNYSSELNVNALELDDSALYLCASSAGQGYTEAFFGQGTRLTVV.

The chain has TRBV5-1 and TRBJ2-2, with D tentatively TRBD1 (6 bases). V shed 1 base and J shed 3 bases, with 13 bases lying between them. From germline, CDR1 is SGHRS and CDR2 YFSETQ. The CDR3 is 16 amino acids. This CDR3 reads CASSLYRVVDTGELFF. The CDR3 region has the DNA TGCGCCAGCAGCTTGTACAGGGTGGTAGACACCGGGGAGCTGTTTTTT.

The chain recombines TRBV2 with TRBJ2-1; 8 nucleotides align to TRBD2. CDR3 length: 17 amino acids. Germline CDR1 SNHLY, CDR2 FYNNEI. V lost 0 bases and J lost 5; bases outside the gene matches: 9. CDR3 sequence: CASSEAPSLAGNNEQFF. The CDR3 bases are TGTGCCAGCAGTGAAGCCCCCTCTCTAGCGGGCAACAATGAGCAGTTCTTC.

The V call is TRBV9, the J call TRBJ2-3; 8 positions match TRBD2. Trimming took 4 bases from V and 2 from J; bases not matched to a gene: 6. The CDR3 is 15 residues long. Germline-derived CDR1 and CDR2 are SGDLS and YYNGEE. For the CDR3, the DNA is TGTGCCAGCAGCCTAAGCGGGAGAACCACAGATACGCAGTATTTT. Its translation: CASSLSGRTTDTQYF.

In DNA form, the CDR3 reads TGTGCCACCAGCAGAGATCGATCGGGGGGCTACACCTTC. It specifies CATSRDRSGGYTF. J is TRBJ1-2 and V is TRBV15, with D uncertain. V was clipped by 0 bases and J by 8 bases, with 10 bases between them. The length of the CDR3 is 13 residues. CDR1 LNHNV and CDR2 YYDKDF come from the germline V gene (reference sequence).

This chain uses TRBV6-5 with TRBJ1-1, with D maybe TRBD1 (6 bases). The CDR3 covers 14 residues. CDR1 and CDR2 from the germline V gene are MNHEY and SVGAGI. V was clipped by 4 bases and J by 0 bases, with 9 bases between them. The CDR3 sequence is CASSLTGLNTEAFF. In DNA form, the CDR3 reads TGTGCCAGCAGTTTAACAGGGTTGAACACTGAAGCTTTCTTT.

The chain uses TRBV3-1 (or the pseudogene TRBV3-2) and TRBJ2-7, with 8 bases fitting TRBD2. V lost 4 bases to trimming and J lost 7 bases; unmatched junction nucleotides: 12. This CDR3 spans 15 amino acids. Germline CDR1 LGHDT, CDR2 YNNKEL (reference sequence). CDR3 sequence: CASSPGLAHTGEQYF. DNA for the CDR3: TGTGCCAGCAGCCCTGGACTAGCCCATACAGGGGAGCAGTACTTC.

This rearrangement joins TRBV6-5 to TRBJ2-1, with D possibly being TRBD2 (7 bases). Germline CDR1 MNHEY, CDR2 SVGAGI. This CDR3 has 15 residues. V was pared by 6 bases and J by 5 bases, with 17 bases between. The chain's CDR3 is CASSSLGGGNNEQFF. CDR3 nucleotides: TGTGCCAGCAGCTCCCTCGGCGGGGGCAACAATGAGCAGTTCTTC.

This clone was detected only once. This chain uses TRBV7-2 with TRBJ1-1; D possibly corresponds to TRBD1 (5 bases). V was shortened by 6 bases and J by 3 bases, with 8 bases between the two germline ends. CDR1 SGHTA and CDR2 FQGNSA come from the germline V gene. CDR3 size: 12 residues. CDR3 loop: CASSLQDTEAFF. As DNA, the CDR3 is TGTGCCAGCAGTTTACAGGACACTGAAGCTTTCTTT.

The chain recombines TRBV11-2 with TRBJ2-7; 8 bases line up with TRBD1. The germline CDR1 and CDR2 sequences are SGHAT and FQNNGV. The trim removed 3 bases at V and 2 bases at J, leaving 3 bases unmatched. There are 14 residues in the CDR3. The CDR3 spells CASSLEQGAYEQYF. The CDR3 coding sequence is TGTGCCAGCAGCTTGGAACAGGGGGCCTACGAGCAGTACTTC.

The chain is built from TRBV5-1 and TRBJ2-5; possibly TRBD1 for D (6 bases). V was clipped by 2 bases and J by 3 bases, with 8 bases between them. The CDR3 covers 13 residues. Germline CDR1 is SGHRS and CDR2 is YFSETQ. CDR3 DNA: TGCGCCAGCAGCTTCCAGGGGAAAGAGACCCAGTACTTC. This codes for CASSFQGKETQYF.

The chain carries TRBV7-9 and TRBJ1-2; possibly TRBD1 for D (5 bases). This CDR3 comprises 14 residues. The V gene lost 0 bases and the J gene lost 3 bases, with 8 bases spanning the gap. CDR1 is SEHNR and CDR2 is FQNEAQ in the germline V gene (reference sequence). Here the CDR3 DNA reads TGTGCCAGCAGCTTAGCTGGCAGGGACTATGGCTACACCTTC. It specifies CASSLAGRDYGYTF.

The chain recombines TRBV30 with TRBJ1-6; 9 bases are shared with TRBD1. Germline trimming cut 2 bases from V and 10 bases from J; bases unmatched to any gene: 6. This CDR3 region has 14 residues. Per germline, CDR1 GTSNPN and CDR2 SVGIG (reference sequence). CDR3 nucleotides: TGTGCCTGGAGTACCGACAGGGGGGTATCACCCCTCCACTTT. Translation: CAWSTDRGVSPLHF.

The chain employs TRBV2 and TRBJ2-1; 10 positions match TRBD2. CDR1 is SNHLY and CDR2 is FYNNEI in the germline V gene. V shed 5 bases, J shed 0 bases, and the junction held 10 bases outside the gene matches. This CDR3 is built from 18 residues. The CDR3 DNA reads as TGTGCCAGCAGTCGAGGATCACTAGCGGGATCCTCCTACAATGAGCAGTTCTTC. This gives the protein CASSRGSLAGSSYNEQFF.

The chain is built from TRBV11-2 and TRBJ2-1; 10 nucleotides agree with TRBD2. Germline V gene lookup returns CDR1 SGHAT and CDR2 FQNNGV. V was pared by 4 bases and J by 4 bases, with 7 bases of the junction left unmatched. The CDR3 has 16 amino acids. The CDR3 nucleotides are TGTGCCAGCAGCTCAACTTGGACTAGCGGATACAATGAGCAGTTCTTC. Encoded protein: CASSSTWTSGYNEQFF.

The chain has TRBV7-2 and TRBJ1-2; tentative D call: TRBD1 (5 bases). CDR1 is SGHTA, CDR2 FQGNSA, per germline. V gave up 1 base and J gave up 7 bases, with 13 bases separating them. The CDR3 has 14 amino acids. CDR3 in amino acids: CASSLGGRPGGYTF. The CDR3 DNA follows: TGTGCCAGCAGCTTAGGGGGCAGGCCGGGTGGCTACACCTTC. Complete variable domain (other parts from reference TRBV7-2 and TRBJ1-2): GAGVSQSPSNKVTEKGKDVELRCDPISGHTALYWYRQSLGQGLEFLIYFQGNSAPDKSGLPSDRFSAERTGGSVSTLTIQRTQQEDSAVYLCASSLGGRPGGYTFGSGTRLTVV.